This is a list of T cell receptor beta chains from one sample in a study of T cell repertoires in cytomegalovirus infection. These receptors' antigens are unknown. TCRdb analysed the reads with MiXCR anew, one entry per CDR3 protein. The table records under 50,000 distinct CDR3 sequences, 20% to 25% of them present only once. The material sequenced was PBMCs, sequenced either directly or after in vitro stimulation (not recorded which). Every receptor here comes from a human donor in good health (CMV status not recorded). Some clones in this sample may be carry-over from other donors' samples. The conserved cysteine and the conserved F or W are not part of the CDR3 here. The order of the fields is D gene, V gene, CDR3 protein. A D gene is named only where the DNA matches it firmly.

. TRBV27 ASMTVGSNQPQH
. TRBV12-3/TRBV12-4 ASRPDRNTGELF
. TRBV27 ASSFYSPTVETYEQY
. TRBV9 ASSVETPGDTQY
. TRBV7-6 ASSSGPTGEQY
TRBD1 TRBV20-1 SAKDRGVWDEQF
TRBD2 TRBV7-7 ASSLAGWETQY
. TRBV4-1 ASSQGVALGVQETQY
TRBD2 TRBV4-1 ASSQDPAGGPPQETQY
. TRBV7-6 ASSLVAYEQY
TRBD2 TRBV19 ASSPSGRGGNEQF
. TRBV18 ASSPGLDTEAF
. TRBV7-9 ASSPPGQRNEQF
. TRBV7-9 ASSLTGFYGYT
TRBD2 TRBV12-3/TRBV12-4 ASSPGGMRTGELF
TRBD1 TRBV18 ASSPMGGQGDTIY
. TRBV20-1 SASLATQY
TRBD2 TRBV7-8 ASSTRASGSIFMREQY
. TRBV2 ASSDEDGYGYT